Presented here are 17 T cell receptor beta chains from one specimen sequenced in a study of spatial heterogeneity in lung cancer. In TCRdb, the 5' RACE reads were re-called with MiXCR into one record per CDR3 protein. This sample yields about 21,000 distinct CDR3 sequences, of which 5.8% are seen a single time; approximately 35% belongs to the top ten. As for time point: sample taken at primary tumor resection. The sequencing used PBMCs, collected at surgery. These receptors were taken from a male donor with early-stage non-small cell lung cancer.

This clonotype was counted at least ten times. The chain is built from TRBV20-1 and TRBJ2-7; 7 bases are a match to TRBD1. The CDR3 length is 14 residues. Germline CDR1 reads DFQATT; CDR2 reads SNEGSKA (reference sequence). V lost 6 bases and J lost 4; bases outside the gene matches: 12. CDR3: CSAKGSRGSYEQYF. In DNA form, the CDR3 reads TGCAGTGCCAAGGGTAGCAGGGGGTCATACGAGCAGTACTTC.

This clonotype was counted ten times or more. The rearrangement joins TRBV29-1 to TRBJ2-7; D is ambiguous. This CDR3 is built from 12 residues. From germline, CDR1 is SQVTM and CDR2 ANQGSEA. Trimming took 4 bases from V and 4 from J, leaving 11 bases between them. CDR3 bases: TGCAGCGTTGTCGGCCCAAGATACGAGCAGTACTTC. Translating it yields CSVVGPRYEQYF.

This rearrangement joins TRBV3-1 to TRBJ1-4; D uncertain. The germline gives CDR1 LGHDT, CDR2 YNNKEL (reference sequence). V lost 6 bases to trimming and J lost 7 bases, with 15 bases between them. This CDR3 has 14 amino acids. The CDR3 region is CASSRQPGGEKLFF. The CDR3 coding sequence is TGTGCCAGCAGTCGACAACCGGGCGGTGAAAAACTGTTTTTT.

This clonotype came up many times. The rearrangement uses TRBV12-3 or TRBV12-4 and TRBJ1-2; D gene ambiguous. V lost 2 bases and J 4 bases, leaving 5 bases between the germline ends. The CDR3 runs to 12 residues. The CDR3: CASSLLGYGYTF. The DNA for the CDR3 is TGTGCCAGCAGTTTACTAGGCTATGGCTACACCTTC.

This clonotype has ten or more counts. The V gene is TRBV6-6, the J gene TRBJ1-4; D not resolved. The CDR3 runs 14 residues. Trimming removed 6 bases from V and 3 bases from J, with 11 bases in between. Germline V gene sequence: CDR1 MNHNY, CDR2 SVGAGI (reference sequence). The chain's CDR3 is CASRRPGSNEKLFF. The CDR3 DNA reads as TGTGCCAGCAGAAGGCCCGGGTCTAATGAAAAACTGTTTTTT.

This clonotype was seen at least ten times. The V call is TRBV7-9, the J call TRBJ2-3; 11 bases are shared with TRBD2. Germline V lookup: CDR1 SEHNR, CDR2 FQNEAQ (reference sequence). V dropped 6 bases and J dropped 6; count of bases not matched to a gene: 5. This CDR3 has 14 residues. The CDR3 DNA is TGTGCCAGCAGGTCTAGCGGGGGGTTTGATACGCAGTATTTT. Translation: CASRSSGGFDTQYF.

There are many counts of this clonotype. The gene calls are TRBV7-9 and TRBJ2-7; D is undetermined. In germline, CDR1 is SEHNR, CDR2 FQNEAQ (reference sequence). The CDR3 contains 13 residues. The V and J ends lost 5 bases and 2 bases respectively, with 10 bases between them. The CDR3 loop reads CASSPTLTYEQYF. CDR3 in DNA: TGTGCCAGCAGCCCGACCCTTACCTACGAGCAGTACTTC.

This clonotype occurred many times. V gene TRBV7-6 combines with J gene TRBJ2-7; 12 nucleotides match TRBD2. Germline V gives CDR1 SGHVS, CDR2 FNYEAQ. V lost 1 base and J lost 2; bases outside the gene matches: 0. The CDR3 is 15 amino acids. The CDR3 spells CASSLGLAGAYEQYF. CDR3 nucleotide sequence: TGTGCCAGCAGCTTAGGACTAGCGGGAGCCTACGAGCAGTACTTC.

This clonotype showed up many times. The V call is TRBV4-1, the J call TRBJ2-3; no clear D. Trimming cost V 4 bases and J 3 bases, with 14 bases left between them. The CDR3 runs to 15 residues. Per germline, CDR1 MGHRA and CDR2 YSYEKL. CDR3 region: CASSPAEPRTDTQYF. DNA of the CDR3: TGCGCCAGCAGCCCCGCGGAACCTAGGACAGATACGCAGTATTTT.

In its sample, this clonotype was seen many times. V is TRBV7-2 and J is TRBJ2-1; no firm D call. V lost 1 base and J 6 bases, leaving 4 bases between the germline ends. CDR3 length: 12 amino acids. Germline lookup yields CDR1 SGHTA and CDR2 FQGNSA. The CDR3 loop is CASSLGFNEQFF. The DNA of the CDR3 is TGTGCCAGCAGCTTAGGATTCAATGAGCAGTTCTTC.

This clonotype occurred many times. This chain connects TRBV28 to TRBJ1-5; 7 bases match TRBD1. Germline V lookup: CDR1 MDHEN, CDR2 SYDVKM. The CDR3 is 15 amino acids. J was trimmed by 11 bases and V by 5 bases; bases with no gene match: 15. In nucleotides, the CDR3 is TGTGCCAGCAGTGAGGGACCGGGACAGATTAGGGCCCAGCATTTT. It codes for CASSEGPGQIRAQHF.

The CDR3 DNA follows: TGTGCCAGCAGTTCTCTCGGGGGCGCTGGGGCCAACGTCCTGACTTTC. The encoded protein is CASSSLGGAGANVLTF. The chain recombines TRBV3-1 with TRBJ2-6, with D possibly called TRBD1 or TRBD2 (6 bases each). From germline, CDR1 is LGHDT and CDR2 YNNKEL (reference sequence). V was cut by 6 bases and J by 2 bases, with 14 bases left in between. CDR3 size: 16 residues. Combining the CDR3 with reference TRBV3-1 and TRBJ2-6 gives the whole variable domain DTAVSQTPKYLVTQMGNDKSIKCEQNLGHDTMYWYKQDSKKFLKIMFSYNNKELIINETVPNRFSPKSPDKAHLNLHINSLELGDSAVYFCASSSLGGAGANVLTFGAGSRLTVL.

This clonotype was recorded many times. The rearrangement links TRBV7-8 to TRBJ2-5; 8 bases align to TRBD2. Germline loops: CDR1 SGHVS, CDR2 FQNEAQ. The length of the CDR3 is 16 residues. V lost 4 bases, J lost 1 base, and 8 bases stayed unmatched. The CDR3 bases are TGTGCCAGCAGCTCCCTAGCGGGCGGATTCCAAGAGACCCAGTACTTC. Protein sequence: CASSSLAGGFQETQYF.

In its sample, this clonotype was seen many times. The gene calls are TRBV3-1 and TRBJ1-6, with D possibly being TRBD1 (6 bases). The V gene's germline CDR1 is LGHDT and CDR2 YNNKEL (reference sequence). V lost 1 base and J 7 bases, leaving 20 bases between the germline ends. CDR3 length: 18 residues. The CDR3 nucleotides are TGTGCCAGCAGCCAAGGAGGGGGACGGCGGCAAGGAAATTCACCCCTCCACTTT. It is translated as CASSQGGGRRQGNSPLHF.

This clonotype has at least ten counts. The V and J genes are TRBV5-6 and TRBJ1-6; no reliable D call. The CDR3 is 15 amino acids. V was trimmed by 2 bases and J by 0 bases, leaving 6 bases between them. Germline V gives CDR1 SGHDT, CDR2 YYEEEE. CDR3 nucleotide sequence: TGTGCCAGCAGCTTTGAGAGCTCCTATAATTCACCCCTCCACTTT. It encodes CASSFESSYNSPLHF.

This clonotype was counted at least ten times. The chain carries TRBV28 and TRBJ2-2, with D maybe TRBD1 (6 bases). The CDR3 covers 15 residues. V shed 5 bases and J shed 5 bases, with 15 bases lying between them. Germline V gene sequence: CDR1 MDHEN, CDR2 SYDVKM. CDR3 coding DNA: TGTGCCAGCAGTCCCACGACAGGCTCAACCGGGGAGCTGTTTTTT. Protein: CASSPTTGSTGELFF.

This clonotype was picked up many times. The rearrangement joins TRBV6-6 to TRBJ1-1, with D maybe TRBD1 (5 bases). Germline-derived CDR1 and CDR2 are MNHNY and SVGAGI (reference sequence). There are 18 residues in the CDR3. Trimming shortened V by 4 bases and J by 1 base, and 22 bases separated the two germline ends. The CDR3 DNA sequence: TGTGCCAGCAGTTTAGGGGCCCGTCGTCGGGGTGCGAACACTGAAGCTTTCTTT. Its translation is CASSLGARRRGANTEAFF.